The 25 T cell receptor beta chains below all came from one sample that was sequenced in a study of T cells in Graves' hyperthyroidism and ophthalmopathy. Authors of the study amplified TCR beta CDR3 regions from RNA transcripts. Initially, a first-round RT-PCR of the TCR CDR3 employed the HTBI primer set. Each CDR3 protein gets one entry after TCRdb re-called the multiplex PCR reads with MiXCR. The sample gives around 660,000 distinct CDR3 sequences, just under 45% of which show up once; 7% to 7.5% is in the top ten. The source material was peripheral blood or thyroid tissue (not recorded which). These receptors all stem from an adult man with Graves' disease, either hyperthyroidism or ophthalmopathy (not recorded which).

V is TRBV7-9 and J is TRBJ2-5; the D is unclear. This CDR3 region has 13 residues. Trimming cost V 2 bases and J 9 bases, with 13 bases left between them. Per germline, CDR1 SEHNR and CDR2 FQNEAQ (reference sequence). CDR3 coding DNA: TGTGCCAGCAGCTTAACCAGCAATCAGCCCCAGTACTTC. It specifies CASSLTSNQPQYF.

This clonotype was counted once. The CDR3: CASSEAEGEPTDRPQHF. CDR3 in DNA: TGTGCCAGCAGTGAGGCGGAGGGGGAACCGACGGATCGGCCCCAGCATTTT. This chain links TRBV2 with TRBJ1-5, with a possible D match to TRBD1 (6 bases). The CDR3 is made up of 17 amino acids. Trimming cost V 3 bases and J 9 bases, with 24 bases left between them. CDR1 and CDR2 from the germline V gene are SNHLY and FYNNEI.

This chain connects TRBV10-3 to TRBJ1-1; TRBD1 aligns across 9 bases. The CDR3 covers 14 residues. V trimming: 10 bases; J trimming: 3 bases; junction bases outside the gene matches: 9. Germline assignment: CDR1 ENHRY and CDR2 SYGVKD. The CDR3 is CASAQTGGHTEAFF. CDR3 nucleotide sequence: TGTGCCAGCGCTCAAACAGGGGGCCACACTGAAGCTTTCTTT.

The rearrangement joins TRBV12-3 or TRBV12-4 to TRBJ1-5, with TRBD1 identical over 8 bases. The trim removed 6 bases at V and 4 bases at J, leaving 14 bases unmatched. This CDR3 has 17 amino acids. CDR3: CASSLQVGQGANQPQHF. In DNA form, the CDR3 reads TGTGCCAGCAGCCTACAGGTCGGACAGGGAGCGAATCAGCCCCAGCATTTT.

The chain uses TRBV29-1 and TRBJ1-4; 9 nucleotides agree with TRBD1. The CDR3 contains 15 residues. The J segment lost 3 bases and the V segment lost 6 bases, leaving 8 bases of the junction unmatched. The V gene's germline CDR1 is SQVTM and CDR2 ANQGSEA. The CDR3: CSVGTGSSANEKLFF. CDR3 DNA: TGCAGCGTCGGGACAGGGAGCTCGGCTAATGAAAAACTGTTTTTT.

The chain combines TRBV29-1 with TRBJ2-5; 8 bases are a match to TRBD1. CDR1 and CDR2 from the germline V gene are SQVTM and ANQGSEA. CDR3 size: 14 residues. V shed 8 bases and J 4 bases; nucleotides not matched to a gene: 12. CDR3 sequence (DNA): TGCAGCCCCGCGGGACAGGTTGGGAGAGAGACCCAGTACTTC. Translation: CSPAGQVGRETQYF.

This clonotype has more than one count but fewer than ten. The CDR3 nucleotides are TGCAGTGCCTGGATCCGGGGAGGCACTGAAGCTTTCTTT. Translated, it gives CSAWIRGGTEAFF. V and J are TRBV20-1 and TRBJ1-1; D gene uncertain. V lost 6 bases, J lost 4 bases, and 15 bases lay in between. The CDR3 is 13 amino acids. Germline V gene lookup returns CDR1 DFQATT and CDR2 SNEGSKA (reference sequence).

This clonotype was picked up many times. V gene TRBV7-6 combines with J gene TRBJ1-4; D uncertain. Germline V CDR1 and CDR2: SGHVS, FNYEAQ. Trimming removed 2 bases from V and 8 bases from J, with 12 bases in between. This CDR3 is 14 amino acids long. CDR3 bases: TGTGCCAGCAGCTTATCAGAGGGTTGGGAAAAACTGTTTTTT. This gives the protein CASSLSEGWEKLFF.

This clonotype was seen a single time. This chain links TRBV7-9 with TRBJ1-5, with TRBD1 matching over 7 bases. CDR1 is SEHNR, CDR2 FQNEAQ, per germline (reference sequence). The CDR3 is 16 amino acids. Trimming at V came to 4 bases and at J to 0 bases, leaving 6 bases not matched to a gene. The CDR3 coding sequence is TGTGCCAGCAGCTCCGGGACAGACTATAGCAATCAGCCCCAGCATTTT. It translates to CASSSGTDYSNQPQHF. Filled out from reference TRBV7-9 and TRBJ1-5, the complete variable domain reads DTGVSQNPRHKITKRGQNVTFRCDPISEHNRLYWYRQTLGQGPEFLTYFQNEAQLEKSRLLSDRFSAERPKGSFSTLEIQRTEQGDSAMYLCASSSGTDYSNQPQHFGDGTRLSIL.

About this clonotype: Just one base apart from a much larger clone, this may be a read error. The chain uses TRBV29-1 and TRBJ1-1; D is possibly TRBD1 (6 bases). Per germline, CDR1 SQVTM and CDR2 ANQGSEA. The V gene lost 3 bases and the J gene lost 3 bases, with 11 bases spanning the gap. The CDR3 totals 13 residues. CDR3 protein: CSVDQGYDTEAFF. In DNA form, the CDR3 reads TGCAGCGTTGATCAGGGGTACGACACTGAAGCTTTCTTT. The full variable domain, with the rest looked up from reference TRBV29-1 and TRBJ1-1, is SAVISQKPSRDICQRGTSLTIQCQVDSQVTMMFWYRQQPGQSLTLIATANQGSEATYESGFVIDKFPISRPNLTFSTLTVSNMSPEDSSIYLCSVDQGYDTEAFFGQGTRLTVV.

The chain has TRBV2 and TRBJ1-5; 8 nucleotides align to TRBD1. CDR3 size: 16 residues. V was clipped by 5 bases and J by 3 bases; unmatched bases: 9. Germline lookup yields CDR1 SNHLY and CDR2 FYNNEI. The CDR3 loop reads CASSSVPQGVNQPQHF. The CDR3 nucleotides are TGTGCCAGCAGTTCTGTCCCACAGGGGGTCAATCAGCCCCAGCATTTT. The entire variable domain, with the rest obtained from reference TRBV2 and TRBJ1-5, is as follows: EPEVTQTPSHQVTQMGQEVILRCVPISNHLYFYWYRQILGQKVEFLVSFYNNEISEKSEIFDDQFSVERPDGSNFTLKIRSTKLEDSAMYFCASSSVPQGVNQPQHFGDGTRLSIL.

The CDR3 DNA sequence: TGTGCCAGCAGTTTAGGGGGCAGGGATACTTTC. Its protein product is CASSLGGRDTF. This chain joins TRBV12-3 or TRBV12-4 and TRBJ2-6, with D maybe TRBD1 (5 bases). This CDR3 region has 11 residues. Trimming removed 1 base from V and 19 bases from J, with 11 bases in between.

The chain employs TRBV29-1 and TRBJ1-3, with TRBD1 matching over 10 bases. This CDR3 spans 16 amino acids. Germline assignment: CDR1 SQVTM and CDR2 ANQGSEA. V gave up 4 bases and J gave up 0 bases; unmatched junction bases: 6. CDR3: CSVVLDRGFSGNTIYF. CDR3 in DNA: TGCAGCGTTGTTCTGGACAGGGGGTTCTCTGGAAACACCATATATTTT.

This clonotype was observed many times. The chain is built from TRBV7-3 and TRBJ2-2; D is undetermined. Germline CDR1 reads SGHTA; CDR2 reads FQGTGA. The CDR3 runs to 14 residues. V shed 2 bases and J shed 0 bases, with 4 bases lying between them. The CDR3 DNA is TGTGCCAGCAGCTTATTGACGAACACCGGGGAGCTGTTTTTT. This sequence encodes CASSLLTNTGELFF.

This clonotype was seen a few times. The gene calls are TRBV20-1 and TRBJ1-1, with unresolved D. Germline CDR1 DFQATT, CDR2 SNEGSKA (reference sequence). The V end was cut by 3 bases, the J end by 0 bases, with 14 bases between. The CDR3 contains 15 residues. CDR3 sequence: CSASDPGVLNTEAFF. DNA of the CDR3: TGCAGTGCTAGTGATCCTGGCGTGTTGAACACTGAAGCTTTCTTT.

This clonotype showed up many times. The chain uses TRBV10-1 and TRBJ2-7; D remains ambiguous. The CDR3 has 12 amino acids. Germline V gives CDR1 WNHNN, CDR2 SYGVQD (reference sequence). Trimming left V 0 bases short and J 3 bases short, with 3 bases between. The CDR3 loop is CASSESLYEQYF. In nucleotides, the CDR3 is TGCGCCAGCAGTGAGTCGCTCTACGAGCAGTACTTC.

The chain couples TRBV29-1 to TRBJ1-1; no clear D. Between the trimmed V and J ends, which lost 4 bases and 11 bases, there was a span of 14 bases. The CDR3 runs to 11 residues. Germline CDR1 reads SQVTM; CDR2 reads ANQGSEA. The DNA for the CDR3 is TGCAGCGTTGCAGAAGGCAGGCGGGCTTTCTTT. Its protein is CSVAEGRRAFF.

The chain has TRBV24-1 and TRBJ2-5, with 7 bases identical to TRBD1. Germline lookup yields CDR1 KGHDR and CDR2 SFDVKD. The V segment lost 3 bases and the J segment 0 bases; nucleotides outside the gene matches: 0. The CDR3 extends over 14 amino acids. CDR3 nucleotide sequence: TGTGCCACCAGTGATGGACAGGACCAAGAGACCCAGTACTTC. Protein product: CATSDGQDQETQYF.

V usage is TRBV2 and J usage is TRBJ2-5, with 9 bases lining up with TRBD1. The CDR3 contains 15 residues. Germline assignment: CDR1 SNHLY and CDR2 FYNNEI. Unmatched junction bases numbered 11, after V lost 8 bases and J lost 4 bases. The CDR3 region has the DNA TGTGCCAGCTCACCATGGGACAGGGCGGGAGAGACCCAGTACTTC. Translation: CASSPWDRAGETQYF. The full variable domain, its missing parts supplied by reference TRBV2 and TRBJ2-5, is EPEVTQTPSHQVTQMGQEVILRCVPISNHLYFYWYRQILGQKVEFLVSFYNNEISEKSEIFDDQFSVERPDGSNFTLKIRSTKLEDSAMYFCASSPWDRAGETQYFGPGTRLLVL.

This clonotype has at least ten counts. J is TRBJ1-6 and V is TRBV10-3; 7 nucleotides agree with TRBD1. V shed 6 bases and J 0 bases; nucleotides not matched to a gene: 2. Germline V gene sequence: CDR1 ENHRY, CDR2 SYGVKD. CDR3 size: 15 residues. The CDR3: CAISRDSSYNSPLHF. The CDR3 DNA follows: TGTGCCATCAGCCGGGACAGCTCCTATAATTCACCCCTCCACTTT.

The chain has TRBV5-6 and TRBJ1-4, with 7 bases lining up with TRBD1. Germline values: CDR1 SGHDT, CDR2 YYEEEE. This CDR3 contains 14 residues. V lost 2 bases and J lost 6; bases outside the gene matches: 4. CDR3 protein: CASSFVGQDEKLFF. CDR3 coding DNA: TGTGCCAGCAGCTTCGTAGGACAGGATGAAAAACTGTTTTTT.

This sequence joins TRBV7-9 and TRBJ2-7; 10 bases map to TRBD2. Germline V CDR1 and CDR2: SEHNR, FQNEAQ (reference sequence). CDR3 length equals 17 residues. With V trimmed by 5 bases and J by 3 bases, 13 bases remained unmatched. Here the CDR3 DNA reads TGTGCCAGCAGCCAAAGGTGGAGTCTAGCGGGGGACTACGAGCAGTACTTC. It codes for CASSQRWSLAGDYEQYF.

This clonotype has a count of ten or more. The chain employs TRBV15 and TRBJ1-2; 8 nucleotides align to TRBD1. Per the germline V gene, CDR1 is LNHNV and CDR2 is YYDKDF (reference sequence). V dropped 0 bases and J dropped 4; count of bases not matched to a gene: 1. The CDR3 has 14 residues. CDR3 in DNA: TGTGCCACCAGCAGAGACGGGACAGGCTATGGCTACACCTTC. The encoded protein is CATSRDGTGYGYTF.

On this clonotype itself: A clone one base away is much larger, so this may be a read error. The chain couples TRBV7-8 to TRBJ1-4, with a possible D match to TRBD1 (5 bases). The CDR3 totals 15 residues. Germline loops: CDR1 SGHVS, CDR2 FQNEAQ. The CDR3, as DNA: TGTGCCAGCAGCTTATATTTTGGGGGGAATGAAGAACTGTTTTTT. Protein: CASSLYFGGNEELFF.

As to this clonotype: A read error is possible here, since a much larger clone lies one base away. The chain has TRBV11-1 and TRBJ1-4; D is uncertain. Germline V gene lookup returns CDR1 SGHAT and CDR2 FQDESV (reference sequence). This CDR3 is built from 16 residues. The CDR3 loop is CASRLGWRATNEKLFF. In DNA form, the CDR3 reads TGTGCCAGCAGGTTAGGTTGGAGAGCAACTAATGAAAAACTGTTTTTT.